This T cell receptor beta chain comes out of a study of tumor-infiltrating lymphocytes in primary liver carcinoma. Findings and caveats of the study: Tumor region pairs outstripped tumor-adjacent and tumor-blood pairs in overlap.

The template, roughly 550 ng total RNA, yielded TCR beta cDNA made with a constant-region primer. Library construction for TCR beta comprised three nested multiplex PCR rounds performed with slightly modified ARM-PCR. A C-beta reverse primer was combined with TRBV1-TRBV30 forward primers in the first two PCR rounds, and each round had 10 cycles. One entry per CDR3 protein results from TCRdb running MiXCR on the multiplex PCR reads. The sample carries approximately 320,000 distinct CDR3 sequences, approximately 54% recorded once. Both blood RNA, taken from unsorted whole blood, and germline DNA were extracted. At sampling, these chronic HBV carriers had received no treatment. Of note for this clonotype: As yet, its antigen is unknown. The junction shows a germline mismatch at one end, possibly a read error.

Looked up from germline, CDR1 is SGHVS and CDR2 is FQNEAQ. CDR3 length: 11 amino acids. The chain carries TRBV7-8 and TRBJ2-1, with D uncertain. The receptor was isolated from a woman aged 25 to 39 with primary liver carcinoma and hepatitis B virus infection. Sample: peripheral blood. The CDR3 is CASNSRHEQFF. CDR3 in DNA: TGTGCCAGCAATAGTCGACATGAGCAATTCTTC.